The 20 T cell receptor beta chains below all came from one sample that was sequenced in a study of T cell changes during pregnancy in multiple sclerosis. Sequencing used immunoSEQ multiplex PCR; TCRdb keeps in-frame clones, though not all of them. The sample consists of over 25,000 clones, approximately 89% of them appearing once. This specimen was CD8+ T cells from peripheral blood mononuclear cells, taken after pregnancy. All receptors derive from a female donor with multiple sclerosis, enrolled in a pregnancy study.

The chain links TRBV18 to TRBJ1-1; D might be TRBD1 (6 bases). The CDR3 runs to 18 residues. The germline V gene has CDR1 KGHSH and CDR2 LQKENI. Trimming removed 0 bases from V and 3 bases from J, with 20 bases in between. The CDR3 DNA reads as TGTGCCAGCTCACCACCTTTCCCCAGGGGCGCGGGCTACACTGAAGCTTTCTTT. This encodes CASSPPFPRGAGYTEAFF.

The chain uses TRBV27 and TRBJ1-1, with a possible D match to TRBD1 (5 bases). Trimming left V 3 bases short and J 5 bases short, with 16 bases between. Germline assignment: CDR1 MNHEY and CDR2 SMNVEV (reference sequence). This CDR3 contains 15 residues. The CDR3 region has the DNA TGTGCCAGCAGTTTTCAGTTCGGGGGTGGAACTGAAGCTTTCTTT. Protein: CASSFQFGGGTEAFF.

The chain links TRBV11-3 to TRBJ2-3, with 12 bases aligning to TRBD2. Germline V gene lookup returns CDR1 SGHNT and CDR2 YENEEA. There are 16 residues in the CDR3. Trimming took 5 bases from V and 5 from J; bases not matched to a gene: 8. CDR3 sequence reads: CASSPRLAGVIDTQYF. For the CDR3, the DNA is TGTGCCAGCAGCCCCAGACTAGCGGGAGTGATAGATACGCAGTATTTT.

This clone has just one count. This rearrangement joins TRBV9 to TRBJ1-1, with D possibly being TRBD1 (5 bases). The CDR3 covers 15 residues. The germline CDR1 and CDR2 sequences are SGDLS and YYNGEE. V was shortened by 6 bases and J by 0 bases, with 15 bases between the two germline ends. The CDR3 reads CASTLTGDMNTEAFF. The CDR3 DNA sequence: TGTGCCAGCACCCTCACAGGTGATATGAACACTGAAGCTTTCTTT.

The chain combines TRBV5-4 with TRBJ2-1; D remains ambiguous. Germline V gene sequence: CDR1 SGHNT, CDR2 YYREEE (reference sequence). The CDR3 has 14 residues. V lost 0 bases and J 6 bases, leaving 10 bases between the germline ends. The DNA for the CDR3 is TGTGCCAGCAGCTTGGCTCTAACCGGCAATGAGCAGTTCTTC. Translation gives CASSLALTGNEQFF.

This clone appeared a few times. The chain joins TRBV6-5 to TRBJ2-7; D may be TRBD2 (6 bases). CDR3 length: 14 residues. Trimming stripped 0 bases from V and 3 bases from J, with 9 bases between. Germline V CDR1 and CDR2: MNHEY, SVGAGI. CDR3 loop: CASSYSEGYYEQYF. CDR3 coding DNA: TGTGCCAGCAGTTACTCGGAGGGTTACTACGAGCAGTACTTC.

The rearrangement joins TRBV28 to TRBJ1-4; 7 bases are shared with TRBD1. Germline CDR1 MDHEN, CDR2 SYDVKM. The CDR3 covers 16 residues. Trimming at V came to 6 bases and at J to 6 bases, leaving 13 bases not matched to a gene. This CDR3 reads CASRGLSDRLDEKLFF. CDR3 bases: TGTGCCAGCAGAGGCCTGTCGGACAGGTTGGATGAAAAACTGTTTTTT. The complete variable domain, with remaining parts taken from reference TRBV28 and TRBJ1-4, reads DVKVTQSSRYLVKRTGEKVFLECVQDMDHENMFWYRQDPGLGLRLIYFSYDVKMKEKGDIPEGYSVSREKKERFSLILESASTNQTSMYLCASRGLSDRLDEKLFFGSGTQLSVL.

This chain joins TRBV6-7 and TRBJ2-2, with D unresolved. TRBV6-7 counts as an open reading frame of uncertain function. The V and J ends lost 2 bases and 3 bases respectively, with 4 bases between them. The CDR3 has 13 amino acids. The CDR3 loop is CASSYEYTGELFF. CDR3 in DNA: TGTGCCAGCAGTTACGAGTACACCGGGGAGCTGTTTTTT.

The chain recombines TRBV2 with TRBJ2-7, with 7 positions matching TRBD1. The V and J ends lost 6 bases and 5 bases, in that order; junction bases with no gene match: 13. The CDR3 spans 15 residues. Germline CDR1 SNHLY, CDR2 FYNNEI. CDR3 DNA: TGTGCCAGCAGCTCAGCCCAGGGGGATCGGGACGAGCAGTACTTC. The encoded protein is CASSSAQGDRDEQYF.

The V gene is TRBV4-1, the J gene TRBJ2-7; 7 bases fit TRBD2. Per the germline V gene, CDR1 is MGHRA and CDR2 is YSYEKL. J gave up 3 bases and V 0 bases, and 11 bases lay outside the gene matches. This CDR3 is built from 17 residues. The CDR3 DNA reads TGCGCCAGCAGCCAAGATGAGGCTAGCGGTCCTGACTACGAGCAGTACTTC. Translated: CASSQDEASGPDYEQYF.

The chain couples TRBV28 to TRBJ2-3; 14 bases map to TRBD2. The CDR3 runs 15 residues. Germline-derived CDR1 and CDR2 are MDHEN and SYDVKM. Trimming took 3 bases from V and 5 from J; bases not matched to a gene: 1. Here the CDR3 DNA reads TGTGCCAGCAGTTTCGGACTAGCGGGGGGAGATACGCAGTATTTT. Amino acid sequence: CASSFGLAGGDTQYF.

V gene TRBV6-5 combines with J gene TRBJ2-7, with D tentatively TRBD1 (6 bases). V was pared by 6 bases and J by 1 base, with 16 bases between. The CDR3 is 15 amino acids. Germline V CDR1 and CDR2: MNHEY, SVGAGI. The CDR3 loop is CASRTAAGVSYEQYF. As DNA, the CDR3 is TGTGCCAGCAGGACAGCGGCAGGGGTGTCCTACGAGCAGTACTTC.

This clone is categorized as medium-sized (0.01 to 0.1%). This chain uses TRBV21-1 with TRBJ2-7; the table calls TRBD2, which could not be checked here. TRBV21-1 is a pseudogene locus. This CDR3 comprises 16 residues. CDR3 in amino acids: CASSKEKRDPPYEQYF. The CDR3 coding sequence is TGTGCCAGCAGCAAAGAAAAGCGGGACCCCCCATACGAGCAGTACTTC.

The chain has TRBV4-3 and TRBJ1-5, with 9 bases that match TRBD1. The CDR3 spans 18 residues. V lost 4 bases to trimming and J lost 5 bases; unmatched junction nucleotides: 15. Germline CDR1 and CDR2: LGHNA and YSLEER. The CDR3 spells CASSLFLPGTGGDQPQHF. CDR3 DNA: TGCGCCAGCAGCCTCTTCCTACCGGGTACAGGGGGCGATCAGCCCCAGCATTTT.

This rearrangement joins TRBV6-5 to TRBJ2-1; D uncertain. CDR1 MNHEY and CDR2 SVGAGI come from the germline V gene. V was trimmed by 7 bases and J by 8 bases, leaving 15 bases between them. There are 13 residues in the CDR3. The CDR3 reads CASTSPWSYEQFF. The CDR3 DNA is TGTGCCAGCACCTCCCCGTGGAGCTATGAGCAGTTCTTC.

This CDR3 reads CASSSPPKTGFSYEQYF. DNA of the CDR3: TGTGCCAGCAGCTCCCCACCGAAGACAGGCTTCTCCTACGAGCAGTACTTC. The chain joins TRBV5-5 to TRBJ2-7; D possibly corresponds to TRBD1 (6 bases). This CDR3 has 17 residues. The germline CDR1 and CDR2 sequences are SGHKS and YYEKEE (reference sequence). The germline V and J ends were trimmed by 3 bases and 0 bases, with 19 bases remaining between them. The full variable domain, its missing parts supplied by reference TRBV5-5 and TRBJ2-7, is DAGVTQSPTHLIKTRGQQVTLRCSPISGHKSVSWYQQVLGQGPQFIFQYYEKEERGRGNFPDRFSARQFPNYSSELNVNALLLGDSALYLCASSSPPKTGFSYEQYFGPGTRLTVT.

V is TRBV7-9 and J is TRBJ2-7; 8 bases line up with TRBD2. The CDR3 is 13 amino acids. CDR1 is SEHNR and CDR2 is FQNEAQ in the germline V gene (reference sequence). Trimming took 6 bases from V and 5 from J; bases not matched to a gene: 6. This chain's CDR3 is CASSREGSHEQYF. CDR3 DNA sequence: TGTGCCAGCAGTCGGGAGGGTTCCCACGAGCAGTACTTC.

The rearrangement uses TRBV7-9 and TRBJ2-1; TRBD2 agrees at 8 bases. Germline trimming cut 5 bases from V and 8 bases from J; bases unmatched to any gene: 17. Looked up from germline, CDR1 is SEHNR and CDR2 is FQNEAQ (reference sequence). The length of the CDR3 is 17 residues. This CDR3 reads CASSPKTPSGSPHEQFF. CDR3 in DNA: TGTGCCAGCAGCCCGAAGACCCCCAGCGGGAGTCCCCATGAGCAGTTCTTC.

This clone was seen many times. The chain couples TRBV5-8 to TRBJ2-3, with D perhaps TRBD1 (6 bases). Germline V gives CDR1 SGHTS, CDR2 YDEGEE. This CDR3 is built from 17 residues. Trimming took off 2 bases at V and 1 base at J, with 17 bases between the two ends. The CDR3 DNA follows: TGTGCCAGCAGCTTCTCCAGGGGAAAGCCTCGCACAGATACGCAGTATTTT. Translation gives CASSFSRGKPRTDTQYF. The full variable domain, its missing parts supplied by reference TRBV5-8 and TRBJ2-3, is EAGVTQSPTHLIKTRGQQATLRCSPISGHTSVYWYQQALGLGLQFLLWYDEGEERNRGNFPPRFSGRQFPNYSSELNVNALELEDSALYLCASSFSRGKPRTDTQYFGPGTRLTVL.

J is TRBJ2-1 and V is TRBV4-2; 13 nucleotides agree with TRBD2. Germline trimming cut 0 bases from V and 8 bases from J; bases unmatched to any gene: 4. The CDR3 spans 16 residues. Germline V CDR1 and CDR2: LGHNA, YNFKEQ. CDR3 sequence reads: CASSQEGTSGADEQFF. In nucleotides, the CDR3 is TGTGCCAGCAGCCAAGAGGGGACTAGCGGGGCGGATGAGCAGTTCTTC.